This is a list of T cell receptor beta chains from one sample in a study of shared clonotypes between healthy human individuals. The method was immunoSEQ multiplex PCR; TCRdb's version includes in-frame clones alone and lacks a portion of them. Of 2 million to 3 million clones detected, 93% appear once; the ten largest clones hold approximately 0.36%. The specimen was naive CD4+ T cells from PBMCs. Receptors originate from a man younger than 30 in good health. Some clones in this sample may be carry-over from other donors' samples. Both conserved end residues are part of each CDR3. Clone sizes are given selectively: once, few, many, or a class where the clone is expanded.

TRBJ1-2,-,TRBV12-5,CASGLGKQGENYGYTF
TRBJ2-7,-,TRBV5-1,CASSWGESYEQYF
TRBJ2-2,-,TRBV29-1,CSTRLAMNTGELFF
TRBJ2-3,-,TRBV9,CASKGGTDTQYF
TRBJ2-5,-,TRBV5-4,CASSSGTSGNQETQYF
TRBJ2-1,once,TRBV28,CASSFSGSGRNEQFF
TRBJ2-7,-,TRBV7-3,CASSLKSAGVTEQYF
TRBJ1-5,-,TRBV18,CASSPYGGQGQPQHF
TRBJ2-7,-,TRBV28,CASSLTRGRKKQYF
TRBJ2-5,-,TRBV7-2,CASSLAGRDQETQYF
TRBJ2-2,-,TRBV28,CASSGSRELFF
TRBJ1-2,once,TRBV5-4,CASSFGTAASGYTF
TRBJ2-7,-,TRBV6-5,CASSYGQYF
TRBJ2-3,-,TRBV7-9,CASILGTDTQYF
TRBJ1-1,-,TRBV30,CAWGQPNTEAFF
TRBJ2-2,-,TRBV7-9,CASSSQTGRGTGELFF
TRBJ2-5,-,TRBV6-5,CASSYSEPDRGDQYF
TRBJ2-1,-,TRBV6-5,CASHPGLATNEQFF
TRBJ1-2,-,TRBV28,CASSLGQSNYGYTF
TRBJ2-4,-,TRBV28,CASSRPGQAKNIQYF
TRBJ2-3,-,TRBV7-8,CASSLVSAGADTQYF
TRBJ2-3,-,TRBV6-1,CAIGGYPNTDTQYF
TRBJ1-5,-,TRBV19,CASSISGSNQPQHF
TRBJ2-1,-,TRBV11-2,CASSTTSGSRSEQFF
TRBJ1-1,-,TRBV4-2,CASSPERANTEAFF
TRBJ2-3,-,TRBV2,CASKGLAGGDTQYF
TRBJ1-5,-,TRBV28,CASSLRAGRKPQHF
TRBJ1-1,few,TRBV18,CASSTDLNTEAFF
TRBJ2-1,once,TRBV30,CAWSPGLAMGDEQFF
TRBJ2-3,-,TRBV29-1,CSVSRGTDTQYF
TRBJ1-2,-,TRBV14,CASSQVRQTVYGYTF
TRBJ2-7,-,TRBV28,CASSLAVGSHTTYEQYF
TRBJ2-6,-,TRBV6-5,CASSSPRARANVLTF
TRBJ2-2,-,TRBV11-3,CASSPPGQKDTGELFF
TRBJ2-1,once,TRBV28,CASSLAGGSYNEQFF
TRBJ1-1,-,TRBV6-6,CASSYRAEAFF
TRBJ2-3,-,TRBV18,CASSLTSPGPITDTQYF
TRBJ2-3,-,TRBV11-2,CASSLVPGGITDTQYF
TRBJ1-4,-,TRBV18,CASSPTRSKNEKLFF
TRBJ2-1,-,TRBV11-2,CASSLKWNEQFF
TRBJ2-5,-,TRBV4-2,CASSQDGRDQETQYF
TRBJ2-2,-,TRBV19,CASSIEQRNTGELFF
TRBJ2-7,-,TRBV5-4,CASSSPTGGNEQYF
TRBJ2-5,-,TRBV4-3,CASSETGDGGETQYF
TRBJ2-1,-,TRBV2,CASRLRAREQFF
TRBJ1-3,-,TRBV5-5,CASTAEPGNTIYF
TRBJ1-2,-,TRBV27,CASSLQDGLYGYTF
TRBJ1-3,-,TRBV10-3,CAISPSRGRSGNTIYF
TRBJ2-3,-,TRBV5-1,CASSLVAGLGDTQYF
TRBJ2-5,-,TRBV15,CATSRDRVSDLTQYF
TRBJ2-5,-,TRBV18,CASSPFSGQGGQETQYF